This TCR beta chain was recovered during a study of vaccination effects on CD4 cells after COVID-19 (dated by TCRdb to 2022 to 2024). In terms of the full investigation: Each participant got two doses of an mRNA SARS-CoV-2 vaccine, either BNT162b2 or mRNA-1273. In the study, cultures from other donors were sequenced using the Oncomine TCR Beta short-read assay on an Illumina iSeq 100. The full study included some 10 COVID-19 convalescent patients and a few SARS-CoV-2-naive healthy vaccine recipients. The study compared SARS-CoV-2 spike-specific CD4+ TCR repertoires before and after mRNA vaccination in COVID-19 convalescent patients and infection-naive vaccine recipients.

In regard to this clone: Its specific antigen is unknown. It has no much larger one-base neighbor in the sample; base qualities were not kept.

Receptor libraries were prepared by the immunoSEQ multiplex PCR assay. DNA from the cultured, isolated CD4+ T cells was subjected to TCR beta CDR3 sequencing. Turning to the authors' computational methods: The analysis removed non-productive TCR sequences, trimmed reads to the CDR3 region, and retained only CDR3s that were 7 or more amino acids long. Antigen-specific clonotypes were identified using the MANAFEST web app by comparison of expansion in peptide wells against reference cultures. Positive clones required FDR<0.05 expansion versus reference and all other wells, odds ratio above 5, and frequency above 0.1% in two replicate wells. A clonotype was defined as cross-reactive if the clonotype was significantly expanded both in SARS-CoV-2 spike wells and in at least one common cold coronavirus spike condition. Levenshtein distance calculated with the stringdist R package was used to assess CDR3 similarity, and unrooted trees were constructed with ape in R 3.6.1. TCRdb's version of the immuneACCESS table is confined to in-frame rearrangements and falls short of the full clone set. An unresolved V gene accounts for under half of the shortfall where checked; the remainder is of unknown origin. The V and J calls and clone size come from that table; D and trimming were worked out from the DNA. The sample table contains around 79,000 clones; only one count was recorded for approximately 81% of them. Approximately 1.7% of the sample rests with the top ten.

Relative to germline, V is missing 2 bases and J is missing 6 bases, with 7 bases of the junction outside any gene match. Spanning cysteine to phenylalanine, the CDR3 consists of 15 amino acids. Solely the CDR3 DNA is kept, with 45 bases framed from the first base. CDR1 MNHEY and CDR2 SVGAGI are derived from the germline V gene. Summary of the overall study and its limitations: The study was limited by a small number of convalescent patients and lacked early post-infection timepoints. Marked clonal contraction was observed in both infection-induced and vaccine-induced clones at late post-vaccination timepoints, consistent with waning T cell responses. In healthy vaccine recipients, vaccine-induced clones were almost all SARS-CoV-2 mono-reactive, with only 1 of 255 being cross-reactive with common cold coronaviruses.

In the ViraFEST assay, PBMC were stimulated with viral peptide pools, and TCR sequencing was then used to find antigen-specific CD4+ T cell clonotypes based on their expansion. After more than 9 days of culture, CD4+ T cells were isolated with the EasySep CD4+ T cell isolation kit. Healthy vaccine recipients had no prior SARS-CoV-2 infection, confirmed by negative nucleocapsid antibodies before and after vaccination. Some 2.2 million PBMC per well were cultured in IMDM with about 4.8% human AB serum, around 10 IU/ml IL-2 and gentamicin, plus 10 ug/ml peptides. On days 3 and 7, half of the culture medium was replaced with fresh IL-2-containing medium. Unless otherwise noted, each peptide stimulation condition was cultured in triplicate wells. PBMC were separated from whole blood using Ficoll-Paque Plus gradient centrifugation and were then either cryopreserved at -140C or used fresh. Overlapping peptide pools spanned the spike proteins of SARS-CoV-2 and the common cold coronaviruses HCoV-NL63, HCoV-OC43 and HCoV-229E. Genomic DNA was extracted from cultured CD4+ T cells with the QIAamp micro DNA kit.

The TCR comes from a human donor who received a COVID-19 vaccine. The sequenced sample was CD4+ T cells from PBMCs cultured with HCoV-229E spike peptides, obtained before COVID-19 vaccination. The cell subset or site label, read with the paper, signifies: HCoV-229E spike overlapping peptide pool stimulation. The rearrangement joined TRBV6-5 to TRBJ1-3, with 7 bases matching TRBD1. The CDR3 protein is CASSYVRTGENTIYF. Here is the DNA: TGTGCCAGCAGTTACGTTCGGACAGGCGAAAACACCATATATTTT.